The clone carrying this T cell receptor beta chain was observed a handful of times. The antigen remains unidentified. CDR1 is GTSNPN and CDR2 is SVGIG in the germline V gene (reference sequence). V shed 6 bases, J shed 17 bases, and the junction held 11 bases outside the gene matches. This CDR3 contains 12 residues. The source of the sample is a study of cytomegalovirus exposure and HLA in healthy donors. Whole-study findings and limits: Through in vitro validation, three CMV-associated chains were shown to be specific for CMV antigens.

The primer mix had 60 Vbeta and 13 Jbeta primers. Profiling relied on immunoSEQ multiplex PCR, and the TCRdb table lists in-frame clones only, not all of them. The sample consists of around 210,000 clones, 85% of them appearing once. This chain links TRBV30 with TRBJ2-2; 11 bases agree with TRBD1. The sequenced sample was PBMCs. The clonotype originates from a girl aged 2 to 10 in good health and CMV-seronegative. The CDR3 DNA is TGTGCCTGCGGACAGGGGGCCCCCTTTCACTTTTTT. It is translated as CACGQGAPFHFF.